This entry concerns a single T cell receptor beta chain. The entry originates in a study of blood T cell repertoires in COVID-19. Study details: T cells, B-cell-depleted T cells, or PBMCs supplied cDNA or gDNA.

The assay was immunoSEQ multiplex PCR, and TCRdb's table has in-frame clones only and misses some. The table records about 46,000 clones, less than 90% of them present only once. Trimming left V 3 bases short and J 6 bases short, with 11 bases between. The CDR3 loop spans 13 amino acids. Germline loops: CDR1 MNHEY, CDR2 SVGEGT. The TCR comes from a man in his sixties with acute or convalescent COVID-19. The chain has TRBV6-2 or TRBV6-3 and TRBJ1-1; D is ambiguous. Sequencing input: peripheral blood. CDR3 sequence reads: CASSYLEGSEAFF. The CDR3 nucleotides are TGTGCCAGCAGTTATCTCGAGGGCTCTGAAGCTTTCTTT.